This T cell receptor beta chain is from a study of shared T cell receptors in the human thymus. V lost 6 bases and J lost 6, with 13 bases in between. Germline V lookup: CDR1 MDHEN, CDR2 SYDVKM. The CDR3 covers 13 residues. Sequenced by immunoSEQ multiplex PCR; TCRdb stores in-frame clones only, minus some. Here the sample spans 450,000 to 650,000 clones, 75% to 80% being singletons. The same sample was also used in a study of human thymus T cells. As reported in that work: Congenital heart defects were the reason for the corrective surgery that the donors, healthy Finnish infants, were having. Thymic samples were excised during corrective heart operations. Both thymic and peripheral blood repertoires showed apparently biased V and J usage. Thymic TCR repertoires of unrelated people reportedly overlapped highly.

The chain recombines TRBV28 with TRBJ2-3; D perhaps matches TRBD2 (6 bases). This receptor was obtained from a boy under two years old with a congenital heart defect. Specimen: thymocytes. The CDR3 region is CASSPRDSDTQYF. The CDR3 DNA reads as TGTGCCAGCAGCCCGAGGGACTCGGATACGCAGTATTTT.